The clone carrying this T cell receptor beta chain was seen more than once but under ten times. Antigen specificity is unknown. These data belong to a study of T cells in Graves' hyperthyroidism and ophthalmopathy. Whole-study context: The authors collected peripheral blood at initial diagnosis, before any treatment.

Using RNA transcripts as the source, TCR beta CDR3 regions were amplified. Primed by the HTBI set, a first-round RT-PCR was run on the TCR CDR3. TCRdb ran MiXCR on the multiplex PCR reads and lists one entry per CDR3 protein. The repertoire has approximately 600,000 distinct CDR3 sequences, under 25% of them found once; the top ten carry around a third. The CDR3 is made up of 15 amino acids. The V segment lost 3 bases and the J segment 4 bases; nucleotides outside the gene matches: 5. Germline loops: CDR1 MNHEY, CDR2 SMNVEV (reference sequence). The study, taken as a whole, reports: The model forecast ophthalmopathy, anticipating it by a median 6.5 months before onset.

This clonotype originated in a man aged 25 to 45 with Graves' ophthalmopathy. Sequencing input: blood. The J gene is TRBJ2-7, the V gene TRBV27; 11 positions match TRBD2. The CDR3 DNA is TGTGCCAGCAGTTTCTTAGCGGGAGGGACGTACGAGCAGTACTTC. Its translation: CASSFLAGGTYEQYF.